This record looks at one T cell receptor (beta chain) sequence and its context. Its antigen is not identified. Generated by immunoSEQ multiplex PCR, the TCRdb table keeps only in-frame clones and is missing some. Among 20,000 to 25,000 clones listed, approximately 93% were seen once. The time point was: baseline, week 1 (first vaccination visit). As to treatment: pre-vaccination baseline after standard-of-care therapy. New IDH1-mutant, ATRX-lost WHO grade 3 or 4 astrocytomas occurred in donors. CDR3 length: 16 amino acids. Germline values: CDR1 MRHNA, CDR2 SNTAGT. V lost 0 bases and J 2 bases, leaving 12 bases between the germline ends. The data derive from a study of a mutant IDH1 vaccine in newly diagnosed glioma. Study at large: Treated patients were around 62% male, roughly 38% female, mean age 40.4 years. Patients were pretreated with radiotherapy, temozolomide, or both, mostly both.

Overall study findings and caveats: Immune responses arising from the vaccine appeared in roughly 95% of patients.

Here the sequenced sample was PBMCs, taken from a glioma patient treated with radiotherapy, temozolomide or both. This chain connects TRBV6-4 to TRBJ2-3; the D is unclear. The receptor was isolated from a man aged 25 to 40 with glioma. CDR3 nucleotide sequence: TGTGCCAGCAGTGACTCCAGACTGGGTTCCACAGATACGCAGTATTTT. Amino acids: CASSDSRLGSTDTQYF.